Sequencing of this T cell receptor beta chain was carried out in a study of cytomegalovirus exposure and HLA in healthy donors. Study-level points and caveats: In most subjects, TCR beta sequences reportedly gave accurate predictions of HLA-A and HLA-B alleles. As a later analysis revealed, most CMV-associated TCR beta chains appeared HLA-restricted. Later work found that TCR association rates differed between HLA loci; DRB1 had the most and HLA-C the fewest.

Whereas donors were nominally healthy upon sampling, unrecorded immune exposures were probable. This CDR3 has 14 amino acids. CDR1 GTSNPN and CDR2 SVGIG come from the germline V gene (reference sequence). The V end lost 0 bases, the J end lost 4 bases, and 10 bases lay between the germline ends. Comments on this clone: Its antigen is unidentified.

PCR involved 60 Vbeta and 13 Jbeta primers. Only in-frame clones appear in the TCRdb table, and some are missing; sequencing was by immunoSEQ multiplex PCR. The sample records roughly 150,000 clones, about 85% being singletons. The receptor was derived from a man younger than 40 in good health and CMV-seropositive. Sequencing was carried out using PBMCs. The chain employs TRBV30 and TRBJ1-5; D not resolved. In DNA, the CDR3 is TGTGCCTGGAGTGTACTCCCGGGGAATCAGCCCCAGCATTTT. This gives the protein CAWSVLPGNQPQHF. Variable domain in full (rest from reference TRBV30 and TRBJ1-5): SQTIHQWPATLVQPVGSPLSLECTVEGTSNPNLYWYRQAAGRGLQLLFYSVGIGQISSEVPQNLSASRPQDRQFILSSKKLLLSDSGFYLCAWSVLPGNQPQHFGDGTRLSIL.